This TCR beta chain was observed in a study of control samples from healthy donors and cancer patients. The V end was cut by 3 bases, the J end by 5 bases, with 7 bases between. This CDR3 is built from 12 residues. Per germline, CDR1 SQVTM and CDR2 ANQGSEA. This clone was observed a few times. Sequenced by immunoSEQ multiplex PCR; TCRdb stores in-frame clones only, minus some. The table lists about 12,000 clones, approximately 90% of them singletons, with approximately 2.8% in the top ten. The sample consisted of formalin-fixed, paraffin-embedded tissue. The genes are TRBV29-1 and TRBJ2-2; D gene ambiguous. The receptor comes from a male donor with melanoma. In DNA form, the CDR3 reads TGCAGCGTTGACTACGATACCGGGGAGCTGTTTTTT. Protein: CSVDYDTGELFF.